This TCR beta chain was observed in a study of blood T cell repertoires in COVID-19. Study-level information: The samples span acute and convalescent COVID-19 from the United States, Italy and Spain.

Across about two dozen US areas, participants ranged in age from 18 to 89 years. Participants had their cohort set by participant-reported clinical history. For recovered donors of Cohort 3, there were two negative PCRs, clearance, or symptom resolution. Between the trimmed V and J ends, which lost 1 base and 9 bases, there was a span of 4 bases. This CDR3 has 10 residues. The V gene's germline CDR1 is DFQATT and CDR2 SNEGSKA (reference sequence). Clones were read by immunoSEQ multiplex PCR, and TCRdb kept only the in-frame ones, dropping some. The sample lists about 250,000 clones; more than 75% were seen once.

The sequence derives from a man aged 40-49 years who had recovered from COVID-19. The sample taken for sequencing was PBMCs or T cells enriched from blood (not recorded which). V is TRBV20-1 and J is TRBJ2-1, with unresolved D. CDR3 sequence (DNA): TGCAGTGCTAGAGTCGGTGAGCAGTTCTTC. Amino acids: CSARVGEQFF.